The 7 T cell receptor beta chains below come from one sample, sequenced in a study of control samples from healthy donors and cancer patients. Only in-frame clones appear in the TCRdb table, and some are missing; sequencing was by immunoSEQ multiplex PCR. Of hundreds of thousands of clones listed, 80% to 95% were seen once; the top ten hold 5.5% to 8%. The sequencing sample was made of PBMCs. All receptors derive from a man between 40 and 49 years old with head and neck cancer.

As for this clone: This sample includes further DNA sequences coding for the same CDR3. This chain uses TRBV7-3 with TRBJ2-2; a possible D gene is TRBD1 (6 bases). CDR3 length: 15 amino acids. Germline CDR1 SGHTA, CDR2 FQGTGA. The germline V and J ends were trimmed by 2 bases and 2 bases, with 9 bases remaining between them. The CDR3: CASSLQGPNTGELFF. CDR3 in DNA: TGTGCCAGCAGCTTACAGGGGCCTAACACCGGGGAGCTGTTTTTT.

The chain recombines TRBV18 with TRBJ1-2, with a weak D call TRBD1 (5 bases). The CDR3 consists of 15 residues. The germline gives CDR1 KGHSH, CDR2 LQKENI. Trimming took off 4 bases at V and 1 base at J, with 13 bases between the two ends. The CDR3 nucleotides read TGTGCCAGCTCACTGTCCCAGGGCGGTAACTATGGCTACACCTTC. It encodes CASSLSQGGNYGYTF.

The V and J genes are TRBV11-1 and TRBJ2-7; TRBD1 matches 9 bases. The CDR3 is made up of 16 amino acids. The V and J ends lost 6 bases and 1 base, in that order; junction bases with no gene match: 10. The germline CDR1 and CDR2 sequences are SGHAT and FQDESV (reference sequence). The CDR3 bases are TGTGCCAGCAGACCTTTAGGACAGGGGCCATCCTACGAGCAGTACTTC. Amino acids: CASRPLGQGPSYEQYF. Looking up the rest from reference TRBV11-1 and TRBJ2-7 gives the full variable domain: EAEVAQSPRYKITEKSQAVAFWCDPISGHATLYWYRQILGQGPELLVQFQDESVVDDSQLPKDRFSAERLKGVDSTLKIQPAELGDSAMYLCASRPLGQGPSYEQYFGPGTRLTVT.

About this clone itself: The same CDR3 arises from other DNA sequences in this sample as well. V gene TRBV7-3 combines with J gene TRBJ2-5; possible D gene TRBD2, 5 bases. V gave up 5 bases and J gave up 1 base, with 8 bases separating them. Per the germline V gene, CDR1 is SGHTA and CDR2 is FQGTGA. The CDR3 has 13 residues. CDR3 sequence: CASSVGAQETQYF. The CDR3 nucleotides read TGTGCCAGCAGCGTGGGAGCCCAAGAGACCCAGTACTTC. The entire variable domain, with the rest obtained from reference TRBV7-3 and TRBJ2-5, is as follows: GAGVSQTPSNKVTEKGKYVELRCDPISGHTALYWYRQSLGQGPEFLIYFQGTGAADDSGLPNDRFFAVRPEGSVSTLKIQRTERGDSAVYLCASSVGAQETQYFGPGTRLLVL.

The count of this clone is one. This chain joins TRBV3-1 (or the pseudogene TRBV3-2) and TRBJ2-2; D not certain. The germline CDR1 and CDR2 sequences are LGHDT and YNNKEL (reference sequence). Trimming cost V 7 bases and J 5 bases, with 11 bases left between them. This CDR3 is built from 13 residues. The CDR3 loop is CASKGRPTGELFF. The CDR3 DNA is TGTGCCAGCAAAGGGCGGCCAACCGGGGAGCTGTTTTTT.

The V call is TRBV29-1, the J call TRBJ1-2, with no clear D. V gave up 7 bases and J gave up 6 bases, with 18 bases separating them. Germline V gene sequence: CDR1 SQVTM, CDR2 ANQGSEA. This CDR3 contains 13 residues. The DNA of the CDR3 is TGCAGCGCCGGGCAGATAGGCGTGGATGGCTACACCTTC. Amino acid sequence: CSAGQIGVDGYTF.

This chain connects TRBV11-3 to TRBJ2-5, with a weak D call TRBD2 (5 bases). The ends were cut back, 5 bases at V and 2 bases at J, with 15 bases in the middle. The germline CDR1 and CDR2 sequences are SGHNT and YENEEA. This CDR3 spans 15 amino acids. This chain's CDR3 is CASSLGPRGQETQYF. CDR3 bases: TGTGCCAGCAGCCTCGGCCCCCGGGGTCAAGAGACCCAGTACTTC. Drawing the rest from reference TRBV11-3 and TRBJ2-5, the complete variable domain is EAGVVQSPRYKIIEKKQPVAFWCNPISGHNTLYWYLQNLGQGPELLIRYENEEAVDDSQLPKDRFSAERLKGVDSTLKIQPAELGDSAVYLCASSLGPRGQETQYFGPGTRLLVL.